Listed here are 4 T cell receptor beta chains from one sample, sequenced in a study of blood T cells in healthy people across ages. The authors ran a second PCR of about 7 to 11 cycles using a sample-barcoded 5' primer and a J-beta primer mix. TCRdb called the 5' RACE reads again in MiXCR, with one record for every CDR3 protein. The sample includes 1.5 million to 2 million distinct CDR3 sequences, 28% seen only once; the top ten take 7.7%. Sequenced sample: blood. Receptors were obtained from a woman aged 25-40 years in good health.

The J gene is TRBJ2-2, the V gene TRBV9, with unresolved D. The germline V gene has CDR1 SGDLS and CDR2 YYNGEE. This CDR3 is built from 14 residues. Deletions cut 5 bases from V and 3 bases from J, with 11 bases between. CDR3 region: CASRVSTDTGELFF. DNA of the CDR3: TGTGCCAGCAGGGTGAGCACCGACACCGGGGAGCTGTTTTTT.

This chain links TRBV7-9 with TRBJ1-1; TRBD1 is a possible D gene (5 bases). V dropped 2 bases and J dropped 7 bases, with 11 bases sitting between them. CDR1 is SEHNR, CDR2 FQNEAQ, per germline (reference sequence). CDR3 size: 13 residues. The CDR3 DNA is TGTGCCAGCAGCTTAAATGGGCAGGGTGAAGCTTTCTTT. Translated, it gives CASSLNGQGEAFF.

Only a few counts were recorded for this clonotype. V gene TRBV15 combines with J gene TRBJ1-1; D is possibly TRBD1 (5 bases). The CDR3 spans 14 residues. Trimming took off 0 bases at V and 6 bases at J, with 11 bases between the two ends. CDR1 is LNHNV, CDR2 YYDKDF, per germline (reference sequence). The CDR3 loop reads CATSRDLGTPEAFF. CDR3 sequence (DNA): TGTGCCACCAGCAGAGATCTGGGGACCCCTGAAGCTTTCTTT.

Ten or more counts support this clonotype. V is TRBV20-1 and J is TRBJ2-7; no clear D. The CDR3 consists of 13 residues. Germline assignment: CDR1 DFQATT and CDR2 SNEGSKA (reference sequence). V was cut by 4 bases and J by 5 bases, with 15 bases left in between. CDR3 sequence: CSATGVAPDEQYF. The CDR3 DNA is TGCAGTGCTACTGGGGTTGCCCCAGACGAGCAGTACTTC.